This is a list of T cell receptor beta chains from one sample in a study of T cell repertoires in aging, cancer and after chemotherapy. A single record per CDR3 protein comes from TCRdb applying MiXCR to the multiplex PCR reads. Of some 10,000 distinct CDR3 sequences listed, almost 30% are singletons. Sequencing was done on a sample of blood. These receptor sequences come from a human donor in good health. CDR3s include the opening cysteine and the closing phenylalanine or tryptophan. The D gene is left open where the match is weak.

>TRBJ1-2|TRBV7-9|NA
CASTLGREYGYTF
>TRBJ1-2|TRBV28|NA
CASSSAGRDGYTF
>TRBJ1-5|TRBV28|NA
CASSLLGFQPQHF
>TRBJ2-7|TRBV6-2/TRBV6-3|NA
CASSYQKHYEQYF
>TRBJ2-5|TRBV7-3|TRBD2
CASSHSGGGETQYF
>TRBJ1-3|TRBV30|NA
CAWSGLGMSGNTIYF
>TRBJ1-2|TRBV5-6|TRBD1
CASSPPGQGYGYTF
>TRBJ1-1|TRBV7-2|NA
CASSLDPGPMSSEAFF
>TRBJ2-5|TRBV5-1|NA
CASSHGTMETQYF
>TRBJ1-2|TRBV19|NA
CASSPGSSYGYTF
>TRBJ2-5|TRBV7-2|TRBD1
CASSSPVVSDRKETQYF
>TRBJ2-2|TRBV5-1|NA
CASRRGETTGELFF
>TRBJ1-3|TRBV11-2|NA
CASSPRGGSGNTIYF
>TRBJ2-3|TRBV5-6|TRBD2
CASSPSYPGLAGDTQYF
>TRBJ2-4|TRBV19|NA
CASRGLAKNIQYF
>TRBJ1-4|TRBV27|NA
CASTRQGTTNEKLFF
>TRBJ2-1|TRBV7-2|TRBD2
CASSNPGLAANEQFF
>TRBJ2-1|TRBV10-1|TRBD1
CARPRGTGLYNEQFF
>TRBJ1-2|TRBV19|NA
CASTHNYGYTF
>TRBJ2-5|TRBV7-2|NA
CASSAFKETQYF
>TRBJ2-1|TRBV28|TRBD2
CASMRTSADNEQFF
>TRBJ1-5|TRBV28|TRBD1
CASTDRGLPQPQHF
>TRBJ1-2|TRBV27|TRBD1
CASSPSGTGSVGGYTF
>TRBJ2-5|TRBV4-2|NA
CASSQDGPWSGSETQYF
>TRBJ1-2|TRBV19|NA
CASSLRQSANYGYTF
>TRBJ2-4|TRBV12-3/TRBV12-4|TRBD2
CASSLDGGNIQYF
>TRBJ1-1|TRBV11-1|TRBD1
CATLGQGTTEAFF
>TRBJ1-5|TRBV5-1|TRBD1
CASSGAGQGFAQPQHF
>TRBJ2-2|TRBV19|TRBD2
CASSIPRLAGMELFF
>TRBJ2-1|TRBV19|TRBD2
CASSIVASGRVSYNEQFF
>TRBJ1-5|TRBV19|TRBD1
CASKTGTASNQPQHF
>TRBJ1-3|TRBV6-5|NA
CASSYEEGSGNTIYF
>TRBJ1-6|TRBV14|NA
CASSPAGVKSPLHF
>TRBJ1-2|TRBV19|NA
CASSITGQSYGYTF
>TRBJ2-1|TRBV19|NA
CASRGQGLLSYNEQFF
>TRBJ1-1|TRBV19|TRBD1
CASNGRTGFPEAFF
>TRBJ2-7|TRBV4-2|NA
CASSQEFAVLYEQYF
>TRBJ2-7|TRBV28|TRBD1
CASSYPSDRPTYEQYF
>TRBJ2-5|TRBV6-5|TRBD1
CASSTRTGPETQYF
>TRBJ1-2|TRBV7-9|TRBD1
CASSLALSPQGASARGYTF
>TRBJ2-1|TRBV30|TRBD1
CAWSVRVGGEQFF
>TRBJ2-3|TRBV19|TRBD1
CASLQGSTDTQYF
>TRBJ2-7|TRBV6-5|NA
CASTTGHQAYYEQYF
>TRBJ2-4|TRBV19|NA
CASGRTTLAKNIQYF
>TRBJ1-5|TRBV28|NA
CASSSPRRDQPQHF
>TRBJ2-5|TRBV7-2|TRBD2
CASSQGTSGQETQYF
>TRBJ2-3|TRBV20-1|NA
CSASPGVGGPTGDTQYF
>TRBJ2-4|TRBV7-3|NA
CASSSPSLLAKNIQYF
>TRBJ2-1|TRBV29-1|TRBD2
CSVEAGGPTSYNEQFF
>TRBJ1-2|TRBV30|TRBD1
CVSEFGTGYGYTF
>TRBJ2-7|TRBV4-3|NA
CASSQDTSTPAWEQYF
>TRBJ2-5|TRBV10-1|NA
CASSLAGPETQYF
>TRBJ2-3|TRBV6-2/TRBV6-3|NA
CASSYPPRDTDTQYF
>TRBJ1-2|TRBV4-3|TRBD1
CASSQDLTLGTGGNGYTF
>TRBJ2-2|TRBV19|NA
CASGRGGQTTGELFF
>TRBJ2-3|TRBV10-2|TRBD2
CASNLGLASGDTQYF
>TRBJ2-5|TRBV18|NA
CASSPPGRETQYF